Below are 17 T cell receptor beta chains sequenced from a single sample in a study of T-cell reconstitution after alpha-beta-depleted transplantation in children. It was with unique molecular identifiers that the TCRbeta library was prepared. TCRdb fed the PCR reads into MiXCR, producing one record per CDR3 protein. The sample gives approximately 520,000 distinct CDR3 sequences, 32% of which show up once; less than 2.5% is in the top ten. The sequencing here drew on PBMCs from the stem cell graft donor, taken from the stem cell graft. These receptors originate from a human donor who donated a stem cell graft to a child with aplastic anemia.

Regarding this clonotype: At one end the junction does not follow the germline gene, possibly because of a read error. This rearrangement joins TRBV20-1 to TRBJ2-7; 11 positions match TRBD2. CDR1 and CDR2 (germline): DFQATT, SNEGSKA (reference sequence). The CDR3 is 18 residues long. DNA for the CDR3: TGCAGCGCTAGAGATATGGTAGTAGCGGGAGGGCATATCTACGAGCAGTACTTC. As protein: CSARDMVVAGGHIYEQYF.

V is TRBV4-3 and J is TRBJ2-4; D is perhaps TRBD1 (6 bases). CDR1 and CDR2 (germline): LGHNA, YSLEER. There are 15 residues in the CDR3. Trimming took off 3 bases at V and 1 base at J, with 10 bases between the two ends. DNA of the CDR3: TGCGCCAGCAGCCAGCTAACAGGGGCCAAAAACATTCAGTACTTC. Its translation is CASSQLTGAKNIQYF.

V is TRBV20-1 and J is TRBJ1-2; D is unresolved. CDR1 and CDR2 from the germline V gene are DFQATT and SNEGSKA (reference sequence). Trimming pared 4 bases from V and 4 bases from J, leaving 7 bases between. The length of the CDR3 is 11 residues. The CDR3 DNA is TGCAGTGCTAAAGCCACCTATGGCTACACCTTC. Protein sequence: CSAKATYGYTF.

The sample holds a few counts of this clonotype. CDR3 nucleotide sequence: TGTGCCAGCAGCCCGGGCGGGGCGGTTCAAACCTACAATGAGCAGTTCTTC. Translated, it gives CASSPGGAVQTYNEQFF. The J gene is TRBJ2-1, the V gene TRBV7-2, with D possibly TRBD2 on 6 matching bases. Germline assignment: CDR1 SGHTA and CDR2 FQGNSA. CDR3 length: 17 residues. The V end lost 5 bases, the J end lost 2 bases, and 19 bases lay between the germline ends. Variable domain in full (rest from reference TRBV7-2 and TRBJ2-1): GAGVSQSPSNKVTEKGKDVELRCDPISGHTALYWYRQSLGQGLEFLIYFQGNSAPDKSGLPSDRFSAERTGGSVSTLTIQRTQQEDSAVYLCASSPGGAVQTYNEQFFGPGTRLTVL.

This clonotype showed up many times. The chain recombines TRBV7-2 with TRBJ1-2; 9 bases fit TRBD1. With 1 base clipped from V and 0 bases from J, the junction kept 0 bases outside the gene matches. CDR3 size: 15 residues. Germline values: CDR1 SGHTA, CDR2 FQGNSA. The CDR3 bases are TGTGCCAGCAGCTTAGGACAGGGGGCTAACTATGGCTACACCTTC. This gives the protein CASSLGQGANYGYTF.

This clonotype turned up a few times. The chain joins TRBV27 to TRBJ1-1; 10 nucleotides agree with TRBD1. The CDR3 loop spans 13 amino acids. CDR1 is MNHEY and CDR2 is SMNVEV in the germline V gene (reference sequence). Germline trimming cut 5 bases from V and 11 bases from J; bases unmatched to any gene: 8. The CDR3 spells CASSGDRGVGAFF. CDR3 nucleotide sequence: TGTGCCAGCAGTGGGGACAGGGGCGTTGGTGCTTTCTTT.

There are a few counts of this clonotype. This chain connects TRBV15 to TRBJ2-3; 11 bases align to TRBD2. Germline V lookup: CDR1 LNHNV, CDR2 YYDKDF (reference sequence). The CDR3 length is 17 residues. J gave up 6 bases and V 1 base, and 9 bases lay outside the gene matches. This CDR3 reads CATSRGLGLAGGDTQYF. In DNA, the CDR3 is TGTGCCACCAGCAGAGGATTGGGTCTAGCGGGAGGTGATACGCAGTATTTT.

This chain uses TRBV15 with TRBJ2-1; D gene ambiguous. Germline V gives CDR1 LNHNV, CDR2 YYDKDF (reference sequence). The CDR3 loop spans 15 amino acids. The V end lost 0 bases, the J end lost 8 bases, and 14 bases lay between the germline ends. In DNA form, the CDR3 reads TGTGCCACCAGCAGAGATCCGGTCCTCGCGGATGAGCAGTTCTTC. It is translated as CATSRDPVLADEQFF. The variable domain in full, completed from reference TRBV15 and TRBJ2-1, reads DAMVIQNPRYQVTQFGKPVTLSCSQTLNHNVMYWYQQKSSQAPKLLFHYYDKDFNNEADTPDNFQSRRPNTSFCFLDIRSPGLGDTAMYLCATSRDPVLADEQFFGPGTRLTVL.

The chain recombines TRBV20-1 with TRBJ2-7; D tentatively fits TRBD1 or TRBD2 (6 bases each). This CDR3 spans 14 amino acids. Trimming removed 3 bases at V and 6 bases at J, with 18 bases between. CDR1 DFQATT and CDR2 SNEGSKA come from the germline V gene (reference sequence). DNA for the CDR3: TGCAGTGCTAGCCTCCCAGGGGTTAGCGGCGAGCAGTACTTC. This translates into CSASLPGVSGEQYF.

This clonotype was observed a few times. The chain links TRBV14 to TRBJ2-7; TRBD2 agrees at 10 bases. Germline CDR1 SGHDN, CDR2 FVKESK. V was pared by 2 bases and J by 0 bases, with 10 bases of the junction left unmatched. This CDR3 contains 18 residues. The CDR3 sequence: CASSQYFRTSGYSYEQYF. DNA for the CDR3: TGTGCCAGCAGCCAATACTTTAGGACTAGCGGTTACTCCTACGAGCAGTACTTC.

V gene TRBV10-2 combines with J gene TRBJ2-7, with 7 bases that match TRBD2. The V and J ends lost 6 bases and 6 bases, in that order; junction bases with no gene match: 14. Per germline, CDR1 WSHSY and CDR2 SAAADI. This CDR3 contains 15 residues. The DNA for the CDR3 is TGCGCCAGCAGACCTTCTAGCGGCCCCGGGGGCGAGCAGTACTTC. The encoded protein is CASRPSSGPGGEQYF.

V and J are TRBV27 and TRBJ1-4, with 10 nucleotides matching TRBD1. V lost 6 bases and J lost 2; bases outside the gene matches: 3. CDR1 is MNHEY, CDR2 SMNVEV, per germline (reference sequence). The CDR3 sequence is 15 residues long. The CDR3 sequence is CASSGTGETNEKLFF. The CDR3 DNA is TGTGCCAGCAGCGGGACAGGGGAGACTAATGAAAAACTGTTTTTT.

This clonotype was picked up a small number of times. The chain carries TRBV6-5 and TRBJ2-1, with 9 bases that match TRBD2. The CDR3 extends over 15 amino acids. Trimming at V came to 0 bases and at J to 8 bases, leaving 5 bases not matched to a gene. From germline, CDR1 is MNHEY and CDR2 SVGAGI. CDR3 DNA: TGTGCCAGCAGTTACTCGCGGGAGGGCGTCGATGAGCAGTTCTTC. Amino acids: CASSYSREGVDEQFF.

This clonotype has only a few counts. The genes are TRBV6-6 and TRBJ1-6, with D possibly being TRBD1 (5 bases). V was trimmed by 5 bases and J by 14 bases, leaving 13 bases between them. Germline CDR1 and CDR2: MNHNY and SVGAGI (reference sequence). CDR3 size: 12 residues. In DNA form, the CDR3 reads TGTGCCAGCAGTCCGACAGTGGCGACCCTCCACTTT. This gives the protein CASSPTVATLHF.

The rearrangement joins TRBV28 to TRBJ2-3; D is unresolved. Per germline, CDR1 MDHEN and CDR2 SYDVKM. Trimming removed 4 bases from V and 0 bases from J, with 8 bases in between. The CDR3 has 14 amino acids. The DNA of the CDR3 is TGTGCCAGCAGTTGGGAACAGAGCACAGATACGCAGTATTTT. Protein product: CASSWEQSTDTQYF.

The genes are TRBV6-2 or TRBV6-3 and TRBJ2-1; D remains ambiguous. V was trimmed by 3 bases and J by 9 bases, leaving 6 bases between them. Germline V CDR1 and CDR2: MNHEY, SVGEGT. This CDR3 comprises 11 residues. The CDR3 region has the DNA TGTGCCAGCAGTTATCCCAGTGAGCAGTTCTTC. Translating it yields CASSYPSEQFF.

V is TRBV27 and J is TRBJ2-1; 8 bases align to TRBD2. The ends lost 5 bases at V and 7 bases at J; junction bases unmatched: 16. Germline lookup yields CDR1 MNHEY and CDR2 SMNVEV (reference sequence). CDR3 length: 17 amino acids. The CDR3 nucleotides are TGTGCCAGCAGTCAAATTATTAGCGGGAAGTTAAGGAATGAGCAGTTCTTC. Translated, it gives CASSQIISGKLRNEQFF.